The 32 T cell receptor beta chains below were found in one sample sequenced in a study of chemoradiotherapy in HPV16-positive cancers (dated by TCRdb to 2022 to 2024). The library came from the immunoSEQ multiplex PCR assay. As stored in TCRdb, this immuneACCESS dataset retains in-frame rearrangements with V and J assigned. A fraction of the clones does not appear; measured against another copy, unresolved V genes explain less than half of the discrepancy, and the remainder lacks a known reason. The sample has 30,000 to 50,000 clones on record, 75% to 85% of them singletons. The leading ten clones occupy more than 4.5% of the sample. The input for sequencing was blood, taken from a patient who underwent chemoradiotherapy. The receptors were sampled from a human donor with HPV-associated anogenital cancer.

The table lists this clone with a few counts. The chain carries TRBV2 and TRBJ1-3; D is possibly TRBD1 (6 bases). Germline CDR1 and CDR2: SNHLY and FYNNEI. There are 14 residues in the CDR3. Deletions cut 6 bases from V and 2 bases from J, with 11 bases between. In DNA, the CDR3 is TGTGCCAGCAGAGCGTCAGGGGCTGGAAACACCATATATTTT. It specifies CASRASGAGNTIYF.

J is TRBJ2-1 and V is TRBV11-2, with 7 bases aligning to TRBD2. The CDR3 consists of 13 residues. V lost 4 bases, J lost 7 bases, and 4 bases stayed unmatched. Germline V CDR1 and CDR2: SGHAT, FQNNGV. CDR3 DNA sequence: TGTGCCAGCAGCTCCGGGGGGTGGAATGAGCAGTTCTTC. Amino acid sequence: CASSSGGWNEQFF.

The rearrangement joins TRBV5-1 to TRBJ1-6; the D gene is possibly TRBD1 (5 bases). Germline loops: CDR1 SGHRS, CDR2 YFSETQ. Trimming left V 1 base short and J 6 bases short, with 8 bases between. This CDR3 is built from 14 residues. The CDR3 protein is CASSLSGGNSPLHF. The CDR3 DNA reads TGCGCCAGCAGCTTGTCGGGGGGTAATTCACCCCTCCACTTT.

V and J are TRBV14 and TRBJ1-6, with D hard to call. The CDR3 contains 15 residues. V was clipped by 4 bases and J by 9 bases, with 16 bases between them. Per the germline V gene, CDR1 is SGHDN and CDR2 is FVKESK. The CDR3 spells CASSPRRSGSSPLHF. In nucleotides, the CDR3 is TGTGCCAGCAGCCCCCGCCGTTCGGGTAGTTCACCCCTCCACTTT.

The chain is built from TRBV5-6 and TRBJ2-7, with TRBD2 as a possible D gene (7 bases). The CDR3 consists of 18 residues. V shed 3 bases and J shed 4 bases, with 26 bases lying between them. Germline V gene lookup returns CDR1 SGHDT and CDR2 YYEEEE. The CDR3 loop reads CASSSNLRGAFLVYEQYF. For the CDR3, the DNA is TGTGCCAGCAGCTCCAATCTCCGGGGGGCCTTTCTCGTATACGAGCAGTACTTC.

This clone was counted only a few times. The chain joins TRBV6-6 to TRBJ1-5; D uncertain. Germline CDR1 is MNHNY and CDR2 is SVGAGI (reference sequence). V lost 2 bases, J lost 6 bases, and 11 bases lay in between. CDR3 length: 14 amino acids. CDR3 coding DNA: TGTGCCAGCAGTTACGGTGGGTTCGGTCAGCCCCAGCATTTT. Translating gives CASSYGGFGQPQHF.

About this clone: At the DNA level, this CDR3 is encoded by other sequences in the same sample as well. The chain uses TRBV5-1 and TRBJ1-1; 7 bases are shared with TRBD1. CDR1 is SGHRS and CDR2 is YFSETQ in the germline V gene. J gave up 4 bases and V 0 bases, and 3 bases lay outside the gene matches. This CDR3 comprises 14 residues. CDR3 sequence: CASSLGQGGTEAFF. DNA of the CDR3: TGCGCCAGCAGCTTGGGACAGGGAGGCACTGAAGCTTTCTTT.

CDR3 protein: CASRYGGTDSNQPQHF. The CDR3, as DNA: TGTGCCAGCAGGTACGGCGGGACAGATAGCAATCAGCCCCAGCATTTT. The V call is TRBV6-5, the J call TRBJ1-5, with 7 bases matching TRBD1. V gave up 6 bases and J gave up 0 bases; unmatched junction bases: 8. The CDR3 extends over 16 amino acids. Germline-derived CDR1 and CDR2 are MNHEY and SVGAGI.

V gene TRBV12-1 combines with J gene TRBJ1-1. TRBV12-1 is a recognized pseudogene. The CDR3 contains 14 residues. CDR3 amino acids: CASSFGRVNTEAFF. The CDR3 DNA is TGTGCCAGCAGCTTTGGTAGGGTAAATACTGAAGCTTTCTTT.

V is TRBV5-6 and J is TRBJ2-1; 14 bases align to TRBD2. V gave up 3 bases and J gave up 3 bases; unmatched junction bases: 5. The CDR3 spans 17 residues. CDR1 SGHDT and CDR2 YYEEEE come from the germline V gene. CDR3: CASSSGLAGGYYNEQFF. The CDR3 nucleotides are TGTGCCAGCAGCTCCGGACTAGCGGGGGGTTACTACAATGAGCAGTTCTTC.

The V gene is TRBV7-8, the J gene TRBJ2-5; D might be TRBD2 (6 bases). Germline loops: CDR1 SGHVS, CDR2 FQNEAQ. V lost 4 bases, J lost 4 bases, and 10 bases lay in between. The CDR3 length is 13 residues. CDR3 loop: CASSYGEAETQYF. The CDR3 DNA follows: TGTGCCAGCAGCTATGGGGAGGCAGAGACCCAGTACTTC.

V usage is TRBV5-1 and J usage is TRBJ2-3; D uncertain. The CDR3 length is 14 residues. Germline values: CDR1 SGHRS, CDR2 YFSETQ. V was clipped by 5 bases and J by 1 base, with 11 bases between them. CDR3 loop: CASRKLDGTDTQYF. In nucleotides, the CDR3 is TGCGCCAGCAGAAAGCTAGACGGCACAGATACGCAGTATTTT.

V is TRBV6-6 and J is TRBJ2-7, with 9 bases identical to TRBD1. Germline V gene data show CDR1 as MNHNY and CDR2 as SVGAGI (reference sequence). With 7 bases clipped from V and 1 base from J, the junction kept 8 bases outside the gene matches. The CDR3 consists of 15 residues. The CDR3 sequence is CASTPGQGASYEQYF. In DNA, the CDR3 is TGTGCCAGCACCCCGGGACAGGGTGCTTCCTACGAGCAGTACTTC.

This clone qualifies as medium-sized (0.01 to 0.1%). DNA of the CDR3: TGTGCCAGCTCACCAAAAGGGTACTTTAGTGAGCAGTTCTTC. Residues: CASSPKGYFSEQFF. The V gene is TRBV18, the J gene TRBJ2-1; D is unclear. V lost 2 bases, J lost 9 bases, and 14 bases lay in between. The CDR3 has 14 amino acids. Germline V gene data show CDR1 as KGHSH and CDR2 as LQKENI.

The J gene is TRBJ2-6, the V gene TRBV9; D gene ambiguous. The V end was cut by 0 bases, the J end by 1 base, with 8 bases between. Germline V gene data show CDR1 as SGDLS and CDR2 as YYNGEE. The CDR3 has 16 amino acids. This chain's CDR3 is CASSVATGSGANVLTF. The DNA of the CDR3 is TGTGCCAGCAGCGTAGCTACGGGTTCTGGGGCCAACGTCCTGACTTTC.

The chain employs TRBV18 and TRBJ2-1, with 11 positions matching TRBD2. V trimming: 5 bases; J trimming: 8 bases; junction bases outside the gene matches: 8. There are 15 residues in the CDR3. From germline, CDR1 is KGHSH and CDR2 LQKENI. This CDR3 is CASSFVAGGPHEQFF. CDR3 coding DNA: TGTGCCAGCTCATTCGTAGCGGGGGGGCCACATGAGCAGTTCTTC.

This clone was observed a handful of times. This chain links TRBV11-1 with TRBJ2-1, with TRBD2 as a possible D gene (5 bases). CDR3 length: 14 amino acids. V lost 5 bases, J lost 5 bases, and 13 bases lay in between. The germline gives CDR1 SGHAT, CDR2 FQDESV (reference sequence). The CDR3 nucleotides are TGTGCCAGCAGCCACAACAGCGGAGACAATGAGCAGTTCTTC. Protein: CASSHNSGDNEQFF.

The J gene is TRBJ2-6, the V gene TRBV7-3; D call uncertain. The CDR3 extends over 15 amino acids. Trimming removed 5 bases from V and 2 bases from J, with 10 bases in between. Germline V CDR1 and CDR2: SGHTA, FQGTGA. The CDR3 reads CASSPTSPGANVLTF. CDR3 sequence (DNA): TGTGCCAGCAGCCCAACCTCCCCTGGGGCCAACGTCCTGACTTTC.

The gene calls are TRBV13 and TRBJ1-1; a possible D gene is TRBD1 (6 bases). Germline-derived CDR1 and CDR2 are PRHDT and FYEKMQ (reference sequence). Trimming removed 10 bases at V and 5 bases at J, with 23 bases between. The CDR3 covers 15 residues. As DNA, the CDR3 is TGTGCCACCTCGACGGCCGGGGGCGCGGGGACTGAAGCTTTCTTT. The encoded protein is CATSTAGGAGTEAFF.

The V and J genes are TRBV5-8 and TRBJ1-1; 8 nucleotides agree with TRBD1. With 1 base clipped from V and 11 bases from J, the junction kept 10 bases outside the gene matches. CDR1 is SGHTS and CDR2 is YDEGEE in the germline V gene. This CDR3 comprises 14 residues. CDR3 protein: CASSLRSRQGSAFF. For the CDR3, the DNA is TGTGCCAGCAGCTTGAGGTCCCGACAGGGGTCGGCTTTCTTT.

Here the CDR3 reads CASRRTGDLSTYGYTF. The CDR3 coding sequence is TGTGCCAGCAGAAGGACAGGGGATCTTTCTACCTATGGCTACACCTTC. This chain links TRBV2 with TRBJ1-2; TRBD1 aligns across 9 bases. The CDR3 runs to 16 residues. The germline V gene has CDR1 SNHLY and CDR2 FYNNEI. After removal of 6 bases from V and 4 bases from J, the junction contained 12 bases not matched to a gene.

V is TRBV4-2 and J is TRBJ2-1; no firm D call. CDR1 is LGHNA, CDR2 YNFKEQ, per germline. Trimming left V 4 bases short and J 7 bases short, with 14 bases between. This CDR3 contains 14 residues. CDR3: CASSPNGGLNEQFF. The CDR3, as DNA: TGTGCCAGCAGCCCTAACGGTGGATTGAATGAGCAGTTCTTC.

The V call is TRBV2, the J call TRBJ1-2; D is ambiguous. Per germline, CDR1 SNHLY and CDR2 FYNNEI. The V gene lost 0 bases and the J gene lost 2 bases, with 10 bases spanning the gap. This CDR3 is 15 amino acids long. Here the CDR3 DNA reads TGTGCCAGCAGTGAAGCCTTTTGGACGAACTATGGCTACACCTTC. Translated, it gives CASSEAFWTNYGYTF.

This clone was detected only a few times. The chain couples TRBV7-2 to TRBJ2-5; TRBD2 aligns across 8 bases. There are 14 residues in the CDR3. After removal of 5 bases from V and 5 bases from J, the junction contained 7 bases not matched to a gene. CDR1 SGHTA and CDR2 FQGNSA come from the germline V gene. The CDR3 loop reads CASSPRLARETQYF. In DNA form, the CDR3 reads TGTGCCAGCAGCCCACGACTAGCGCGGGAGACCCAGTACTTC.

V gene TRBV29-1 combines with J gene TRBJ1-2; 7 bases are shared with TRBD1. Germline V gene sequence: CDR1 SQVTM, CDR2 ANQGSEA. Germline trimming cut 6 bases from V and 5 bases from J; bases unmatched to any gene: 9. CDR3 length: 13 amino acids. CDR3 DNA: TGCAGCGTGGGTACAGGGGCCACTTATGGCTACACCTTC. It specifies CSVGTGATYGYTF. Combining the CDR3 with reference TRBV29-1 and TRBJ1-2 gives the whole variable domain SAVISQKPSRDICQRGTSLTIQCQVDSQVTMMFWYRQQPGQSLTLIATANQGSEATYESGFVIDKFPISRPNLTFSTLTVSNMSPEDSSIYLCSVGTGATYGYTFGSGTRLTVV.

The rearrangement links TRBV5-1 to TRBJ2-7; TRBD1 matches 9 bases. Germline V gene lookup returns CDR1 SGHRS and CDR2 YFSETQ. The CDR3 runs to 13 residues. J was trimmed by 6 bases and V by 5 bases; bases with no gene match: 6. The chain's CDR3 is CASSPGQGLEQYF. CDR3 coding DNA: TGCGCCAGCAGTCCCGGACAGGGGCTCGAGCAGTACTTC. The whole variable domain, remainder taken from reference TRBV5-1 and TRBJ2-7, is KAGVTQTPRYLIKTRGQQVTLSCSPISGHRSVSWYQQTPGQGLQFLFEYFSETQRNKGNFPGRFSGRQFSNSRSEMNVSTLELGDSALYLCASSPGQGLEQYFGPGTRLTVT.

In regard to this clone: Different DNA sequences within this sample yield the same CDR3. The V and J genes are TRBV5-1 and TRBJ1-1; no reliable D call. V dropped 0 bases and J dropped 1 base, with 7 bases sitting between them. The CDR3 contains 14 residues. Germline assignment: CDR1 SGHRS and CDR2 YFSETQ. The CDR3 spells CASSLGSGNTEAFF. CDR3 bases: TGCGCCAGCAGCTTGGGATCAGGGAACACTGAAGCTTTCTTT.

V is TRBV9 and J is TRBJ2-6; 7 bases fit TRBD1. This CDR3 is 17 amino acids long. The J segment lost 2 bases and the V segment lost 0 bases, leaving 5 bases of the junction unmatched. Germline lookup yields CDR1 SGDLS and CDR2 YYNGEE. The CDR3 sequence: CASSVASGGAGANVLTF. CDR3 in DNA: TGTGCCAGCAGCGTAGCTTCAGGGGGAGCTGGGGCCAACGTCCTGACTTTC.

The chain carries TRBV28 and TRBJ1-1; TRBD1 matches 7 bases. The V gene's germline CDR1 is MDHEN and CDR2 SYDVKM. V lost 6 bases and J lost 4; bases outside the gene matches: 8. The CDR3 extends over 14 amino acids. Here the CDR3 DNA reads TGTGCCAGCAGCCCCCAGGACAGGTCCACTGAAGCTTTCTTT. It encodes CASSPQDRSTEAFF.

This sequence joins TRBV4-3 and TRBJ1-1; D might be TRBD1 (5 bases). Trimming pared 5 bases from V and 5 bases from J, leaving 15 bases between. This CDR3 has 14 amino acids. Germline V gene lookup returns CDR1 LGHNA and CDR2 YSLEER. The CDR3 bases are TGCGCCAGCAGCTCTGGGGACTGGAGGACTGAAGCTTTCTTT. Translating gives CASSSGDWRTEAFF.

The chain is built from TRBV4-3 and TRBJ1-2; TRBD1 matches 7 bases. This CDR3 comprises 15 residues. The V gene's germline CDR1 is LGHNA and CDR2 YSLEER. The ends lost 4 bases at V and 4 bases at J; junction bases unmatched: 9. The CDR3 nucleotides read TGCGCCAGCAGCCGATCCCGGGACAGCGCCTATGGCTACACCTTC. This encodes CASSRSRDSAYGYTF.

The V gene is TRBV6-1, the J gene TRBJ1-1, with D perhaps matching TRBD1 (6 bases). V dropped 6 bases and J dropped 1 base, with 9 bases sitting between them. Germline assignment: CDR1 MNHNS and CDR2 SASEGT. CDR3 length equals 13 residues. For the CDR3, the DNA is TGTGCCAGCAGGGGACACGCGAACACTGAAGCTTTCTTT. This encodes CASRGHANTEAFF.